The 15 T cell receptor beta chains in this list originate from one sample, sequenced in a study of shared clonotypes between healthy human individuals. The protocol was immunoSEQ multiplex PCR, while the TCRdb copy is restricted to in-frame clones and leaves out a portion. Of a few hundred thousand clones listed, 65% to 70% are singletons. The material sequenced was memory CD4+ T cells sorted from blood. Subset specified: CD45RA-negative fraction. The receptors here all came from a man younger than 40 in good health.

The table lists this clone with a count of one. The CDR3 reads CASSSGLAGGWEETQYF. CDR3 bases: TGTGCCAGCAGCTCGGGACTAGCGGGAGGTTGGGAAGAGACCCAGTACTTC. The chain has TRBV7-9 and TRBJ2-5; 15 positions match TRBD2. Germline V gene sequence: CDR1 SEHNR, CDR2 FQNEAQ (reference sequence). V gave up 4 bases and J gave up 3 bases; unmatched junction bases: 6. The CDR3 length is 17 residues.

The CDR3 is CASIKGGTTDTQYF. For the CDR3, the DNA is TGTGCCAGCATTAAGGGAGGGACCACAGATACGCAGTATTTT. The rearrangement links TRBV28 to TRBJ2-3; 7 positions match TRBD2. CDR3 length: 14 residues. V shed 7 bases and J 2 bases; nucleotides not matched to a gene: 6. CDR1 and CDR2 from the germline V gene are MDHEN and SYDVKM.

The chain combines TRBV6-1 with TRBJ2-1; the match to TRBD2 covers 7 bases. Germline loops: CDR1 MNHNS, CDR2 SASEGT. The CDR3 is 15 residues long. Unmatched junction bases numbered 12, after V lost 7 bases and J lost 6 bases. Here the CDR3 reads CASTPMRTRGNEQFF. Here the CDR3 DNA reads TGTGCCAGCACCCCTATGAGGACTAGAGGCAATGAGCAGTTCTTC.

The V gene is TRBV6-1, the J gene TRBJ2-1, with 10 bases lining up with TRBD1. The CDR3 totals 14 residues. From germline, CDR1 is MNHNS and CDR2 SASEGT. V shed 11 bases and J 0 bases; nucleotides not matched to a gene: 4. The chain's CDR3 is CAGQGGVSYNEQFF. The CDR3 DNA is TGTGCCGGACAGGGGGGGGTCTCCTACAATGAGCAGTTCTTC.

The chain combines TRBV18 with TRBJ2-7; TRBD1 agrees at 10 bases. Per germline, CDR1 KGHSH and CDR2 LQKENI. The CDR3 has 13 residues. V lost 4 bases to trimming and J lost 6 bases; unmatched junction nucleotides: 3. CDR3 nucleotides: TGTGCCAGCTCACGGACAGGGGGTCTCGAGCAGTACTTC. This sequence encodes CASSRTGGLEQYF.

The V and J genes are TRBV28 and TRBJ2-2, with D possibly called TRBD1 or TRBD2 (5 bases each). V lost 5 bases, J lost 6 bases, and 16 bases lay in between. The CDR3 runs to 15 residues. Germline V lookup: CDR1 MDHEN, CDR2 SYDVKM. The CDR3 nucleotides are TGTGCCAGCAGTGGTTGGGGGATCGTGGCCGGGGAGCTGTTTTTT. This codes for CASSGWGIVAGELFF.

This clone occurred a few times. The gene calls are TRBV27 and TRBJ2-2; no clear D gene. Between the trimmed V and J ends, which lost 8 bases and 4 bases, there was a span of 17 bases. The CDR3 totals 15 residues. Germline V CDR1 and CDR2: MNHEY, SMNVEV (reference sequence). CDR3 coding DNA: TGTGCCAGCGGACCAACCTTACTCGTCACCGGGGAGCTGTTTTTT. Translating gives CASGPTLLVTGELFF.

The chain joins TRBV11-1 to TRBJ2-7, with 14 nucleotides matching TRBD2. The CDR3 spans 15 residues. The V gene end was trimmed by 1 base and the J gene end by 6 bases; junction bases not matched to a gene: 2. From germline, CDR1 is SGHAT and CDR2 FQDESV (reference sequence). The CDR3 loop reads CASSLEGLAGVEQYF. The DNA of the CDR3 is TGTGCCAGCAGCTTAGAGGGACTAGCGGGAGTCGAGCAGTACTTC.

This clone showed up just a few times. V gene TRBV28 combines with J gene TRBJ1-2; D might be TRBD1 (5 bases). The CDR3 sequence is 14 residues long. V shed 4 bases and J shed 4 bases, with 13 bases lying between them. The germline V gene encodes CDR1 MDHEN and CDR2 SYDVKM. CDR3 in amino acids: CASSWGQGGYGYTF. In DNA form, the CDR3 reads TGTGCCAGCAGTTGGGGCCAGGGTGGCTATGGCTACACCTTC.

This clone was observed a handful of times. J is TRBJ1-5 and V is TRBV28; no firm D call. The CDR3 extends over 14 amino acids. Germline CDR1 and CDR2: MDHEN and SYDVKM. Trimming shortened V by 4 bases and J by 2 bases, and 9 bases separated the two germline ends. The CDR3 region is CASSSNTRNQPQHF. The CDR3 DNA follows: TGTGCCAGCAGTTCGAACACACGCAATCAGCCCCAGCATTTT.

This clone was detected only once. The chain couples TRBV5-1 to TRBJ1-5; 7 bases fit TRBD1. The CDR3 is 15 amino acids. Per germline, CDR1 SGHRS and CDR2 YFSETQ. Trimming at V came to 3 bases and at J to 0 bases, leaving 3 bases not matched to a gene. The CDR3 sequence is CASSWTGNSNQPQHF. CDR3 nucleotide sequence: TGCGCCAGCAGCTGGACAGGAAATAGCAATCAGCCCCAGCATTTT.

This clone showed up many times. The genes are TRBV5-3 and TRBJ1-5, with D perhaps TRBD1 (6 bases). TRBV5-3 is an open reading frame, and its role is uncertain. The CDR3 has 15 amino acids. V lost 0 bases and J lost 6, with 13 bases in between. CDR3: CARSLEAGVGQPQHF. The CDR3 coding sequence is TGTGCCAGAAGCTTGGAAGCAGGGGTCGGTCAGCCCCAGCATTTT.

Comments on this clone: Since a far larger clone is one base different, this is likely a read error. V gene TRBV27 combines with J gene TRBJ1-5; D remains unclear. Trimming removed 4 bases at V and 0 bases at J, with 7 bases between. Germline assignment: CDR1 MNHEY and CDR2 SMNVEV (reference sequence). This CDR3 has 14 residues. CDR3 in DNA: TGTGCCAGCAGTTCCGGGTATAGCAATCAGCCCCAGCATTTT. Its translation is CASSSGYSNQPQHF.

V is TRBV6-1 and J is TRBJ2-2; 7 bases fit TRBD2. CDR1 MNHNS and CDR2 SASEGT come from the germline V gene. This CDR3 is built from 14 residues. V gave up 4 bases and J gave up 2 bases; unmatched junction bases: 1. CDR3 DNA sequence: TGTGCCAGCAGTGCGGGAGGTAACACCGGGGAGCTGTTTTTT. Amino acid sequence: CASSAGGNTGELFF.

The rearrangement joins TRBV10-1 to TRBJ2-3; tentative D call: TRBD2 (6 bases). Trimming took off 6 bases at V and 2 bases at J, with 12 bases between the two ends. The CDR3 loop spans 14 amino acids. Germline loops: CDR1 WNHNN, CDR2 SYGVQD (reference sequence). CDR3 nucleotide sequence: TGCGCCAGCAGCCGGGACTTCCACACAGATACGCAGTATTTT. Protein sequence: CASSRDFHTDTQYF.